These 15 T cell receptor beta chains came from one sample sequenced in a study of blood T cell repertoires in COVID-19. Profiling relied on immunoSEQ multiplex PCR, and the TCRdb table lists in-frame clones only, not all of them. This table holds approximately 290,000 clones, about nine tenths found once. Input material: PBMCs or T cells enriched from blood (not recorded which). These receptors originate from a woman between 25 and 40 years old who had recovered from COVID-19.

Written as DNA, the CDR3 is TGTGCCACCAGCAGATTATTCGGGACAGGGATCCTATACGAGCAGTACTTC. This encodes CATSRLFGTGILYEQYF. V gene TRBV15 combines with J gene TRBJ2-7, with TRBD1 matching 9 bases. After removal of 2 bases from V and 4 bases from J, the junction contained 12 bases not matched to a gene. The CDR3 loop spans 17 amino acids. From germline, CDR1 is LNHNV and CDR2 YYDKDF (reference sequence).

This clone has only a few counts. The chain joins TRBV6-2 or TRBV6-3 to TRBJ1-5; the match to TRBD1 covers 7 bases. J gave up 0 bases and V 5 bases, and 7 bases lay outside the gene matches. The length of the CDR3 is 16 residues. Germline V gene sequence: CDR1 MNHEY, CDR2 SVGEGT. CDR3 sequence reads: CASSPLGQLSNQPQHF. The CDR3 DNA reads as TGTGCCAGCAGTCCCCTGGGACAGCTTAGCAATCAGCCCCAGCATTTT.

The rearrangement joins TRBV28 to TRBJ1-5; possible D gene TRBD1, 5 bases. This CDR3 has 15 amino acids. V was shortened by 7 bases and J by 9 bases, with 22 bases between the two germline ends. From germline, CDR1 is MDHEN and CDR2 SYDVKM. In nucleotides, the CDR3 is TGTGCCAGCACCTTGGGTAACCAAATCCAGGGGCCCCAGCATTTT. This codes for CASTLGNQIQGPQHF.

The chain recombines TRBV28 with TRBJ1-1; D not certain. Germline V CDR1 and CDR2: MDHEN, SYDVKM. V was clipped by 5 bases and J by 4 bases, with 11 bases between them. The CDR3 is made up of 13 amino acids. In nucleotides, the CDR3 is TGTGCCAGCAGTATTCCGAGGGTCACTGAAGCTTTCTTT. Translated, it gives CASSIPRVTEAFF. The variable domain in full, with the rest retrieved from reference TRBV28 and TRBJ1-1, is DVKVTQSSRYLVKRTGEKVFLECVQDMDHENMFWYRQDPGLGLRLIYFSYDVKMKEKGDIPEGYSVSREKKERFSLILESASTNQTSMYLCASSIPRVTEAFFGQGTRLTVV.

The chain's CDR3 is CASSFRGRVSPLHF. The CDR3 DNA reads TGTGCCAGCAGCTTCAGGGGGCGGGTATCACCCCTCCACTTT. V gene TRBV28 combines with J gene TRBJ1-6; TRBD1 aligns across 8 bases. Germline-derived CDR1 and CDR2 are MDHEN and SYDVKM. The V and J ends lost 6 bases and 10 bases, in that order; junction bases with no gene match: 8. This CDR3 region has 14 residues.

The chain couples TRBV7-9 to TRBJ1-2; TRBD1 matches at 10 bases. The V segment lost 2 bases and the J segment 4 bases; nucleotides outside the gene matches: 10. Per germline, CDR1 SEHNR and CDR2 FQNEAQ (reference sequence). The CDR3 contains 17 residues. The CDR3 sequence: CASSLSRGQGDTYGYTF. The DNA for the CDR3 is TGTGCCAGCAGCTTATCGCGAGGACAGGGGGATACCTATGGCTACACCTTC.

V gene TRBV7-2 combines with J gene TRBJ2-7, with 13 bases aligning to TRBD2. This CDR3 spans 13 amino acids. CDR1 is SGHTA, CDR2 FQGNSA, per germline. The V and J ends lost 6 bases and 6 bases, in that order; junction bases with no gene match: 2. The CDR3 spells CASRLAGGPEQYF. The CDR3 bases are TGTGCCAGCAGACTAGCGGGGGGGCCCGAGCAGTACTTC.

This chain connects TRBV7-2 to TRBJ1-1; weak D call: TRBD1 (6 bases). Trimming took off 6 bases at V and 9 bases at J, with 20 bases between the two ends. Germline-derived CDR1 and CDR2 are SGHTA and FQGNSA. The CDR3 totals 14 residues. CDR3 amino acids: CASSATTGHSQAFF. In nucleotides, the CDR3 is TGTGCCAGCAGTGCGACAACGGGACACTCTCAAGCTTTCTTT.

V and J are TRBV5-5 and TRBJ2-7; D ambiguous. CDR1 is SGHKS and CDR2 is YYEKEE in the germline V gene (reference sequence). V was cut by 4 bases and J by 2 bases, with 7 bases left in between. The CDR3 has 12 residues. In DNA form, the CDR3 reads TGTGCCAGCAGCCTGGATACCTACGAGCAGTACTTC. The encoded protein is CASSLDTYEQYF. The full variable domain, in which reference TRBV5-5 and TRBJ2-7 provide the parts outside the CDR3, is DAGVTQSPTHLIKTRGQQVTLRCSPISGHKSVSWYQQVLGQGPQFIFQYYEKEERGRGNFPDRFSARQFPNYSSELNVNALLLGDSALYLCASSLDTYEQYFGPGTRLTVT.

The chain recombines TRBV11-2 with TRBJ2-3, with 11 bases aligning to TRBD2. This CDR3 spans 15 amino acids. J was trimmed by 9 bases and V by 1 base; bases with no gene match: 6. Germline values: CDR1 SGHAT, CDR2 FQNNGV. DNA for the CDR3: TGTGCCAGCAGCTTAGTAGCGGGAGGGGAATACACGCAGTATTTT. Amino acids: CASSLVAGGEYTQYF. The whole variable domain, remainder taken from reference TRBV11-2 and TRBJ2-3, is EAGVAQSPRYKIIEKRQSVAFWCNPISGHATLYWYQQILGQGPKLLIQFQNNGVVDDSQLPKDRFSAERLKGVDSTLKIQPAKLEDSAVYLCASSLVAGGEYTQYFGPGTRLTVL.

The rearrangement links TRBV28 to TRBJ2-7; 10 bases match TRBD1. V gave up 3 bases and J gave up 5 bases; unmatched junction bases: 10. This CDR3 region has 16 residues. Germline CDR1 reads MDHEN; CDR2 reads SYDVKM. DNA for the CDR3: TGTGCCAGCAGTTTTCCGCTCGTCGGGACAGGGGACGAGCAGTACTTC. It codes for CASSFPLVGTGDEQYF.

This clone appeared once. Here the CDR3 DNA reads TGTGCCAGCAGCAGTGGACGGGGGAGGGGTGAAAAACTGTTTTTT. Its translation is CASSSGRGRGEKLFF. The rearrangement uses TRBV3-1 (or the pseudogene TRBV3-2) and TRBJ1-4, with D possibly matching TRBD1 (5 bases). The CDR3 totals 15 residues. In germline, CDR1 is LGHDT, CDR2 YNNKEL (reference sequence). V was cut by 5 bases and J by 7 bases, with 17 bases left in between.

The chain uses TRBV5-1 and TRBJ2-1; 8 nucleotides align to TRBD2. J lost 6 bases, V lost 4 bases, and 9 bases had no gene match. The CDR3 runs 15 residues. Germline V CDR1 and CDR2: SGHRS, YFSETQ. The CDR3 DNA is TGCGCCAGCAGCACCGGGACTAGTAGGGCCAATGAGCAGTTCTTC. As protein: CASSTGTSRANEQFF.

The chain has TRBV20-1 and TRBJ2-3, with 7 bases identical to TRBD2. The CDR3 is 17 amino acids. Losses at the gene ends were 3 bases for V and 0 bases for J; bases not matched to a gene: 12. CDR1 is DFQATT, CDR2 SNEGSKA, per germline (reference sequence). The CDR3 DNA sequence: TGCAGTGCTAGTTCCCTAGCGGAGCTTACTAGCACAGATACGCAGTATTTT. Translating gives CSASSLAELTSTDTQYF.

This clone was recorded a few times. This chain joins TRBV10-2 and TRBJ1-1; 9 nucleotides agree with TRBD1. The CDR3 is 15 residues long. Per germline, CDR1 WSHSY and CDR2 SAAADI. Trimming at V came to 5 bases and at J to 6 bases, leaving 10 bases not matched to a gene. The chain's CDR3 is CASSKLGQGFAEAFF. The CDR3 bases are TGCGCCAGCAGTAAATTGGGACAGGGATTCGCTGAAGCTTTCTTT.